Each of the 3 T cell receptor beta chains below was sequenced from the same sample in a study of cytomegalovirus exposure and HLA in healthy donors. PCR employed 60 Vbeta and 13 Jbeta primers. Sequenced by immunoSEQ multiplex PCR; TCRdb stores in-frame clones only, minus some. In the table there are about 270,000 clones, 65% to 85% of which are singletons. Sample: PBMCs. The receptors were gathered from a female donor in good health and CMV-seronegative.

V usage is TRBV5-1 and J usage is TRBJ1-4, with 10 positions matching TRBD1. The trim removed 4 bases at V and 8 bases at J, leaving 5 bases unmatched. Germline loops: CDR1 SGHRS, CDR2 YFSETQ. The CDR3 has 14 residues. This CDR3 reads CASSQGTGVEKLFF. The CDR3 coding sequence is TGCGCCAGCAGCCAAGGGACAGGGGTCGAAAAACTGTTTTTT.

This chain links TRBV10-2 with TRBJ2-1, with unresolved D. CDR3 size: 12 residues. The germline V gene encodes CDR1 WSHSY and CDR2 SAAADI. Trimming removed 7 bases from V and 2 bases from J, with 6 bases in between. CDR3 loop: CASTTPYNEQFF. CDR3 coding DNA: TGCGCCAGCACTACCCCCTACAATGAGCAGTTCTTC.

The gene calls are TRBV5-1 and TRBJ2-1; 8 bases are a match to TRBD1. Germline CDR1 SGHRS, CDR2 YFSETQ. Trimming removed 0 bases from V and 9 bases from J; junction bases left unmatched: 5. The CDR3 totals 14 residues. CDR3 in amino acids: CASSLGDRGLEQFF. CDR3 nucleotides: TGCGCCAGCAGCTTGGGAGACAGGGGCCTTGAGCAGTTCTTC.